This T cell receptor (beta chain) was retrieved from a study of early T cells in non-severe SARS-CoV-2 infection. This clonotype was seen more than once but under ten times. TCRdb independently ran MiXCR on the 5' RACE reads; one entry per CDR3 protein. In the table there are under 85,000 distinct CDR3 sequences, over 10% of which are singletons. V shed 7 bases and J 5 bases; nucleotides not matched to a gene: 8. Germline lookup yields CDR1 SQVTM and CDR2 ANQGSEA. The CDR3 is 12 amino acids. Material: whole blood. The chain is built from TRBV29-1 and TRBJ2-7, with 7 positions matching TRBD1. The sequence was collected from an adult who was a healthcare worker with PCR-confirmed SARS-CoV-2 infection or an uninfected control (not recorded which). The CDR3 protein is CSAPLDRDEQYF. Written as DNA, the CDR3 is TGCAGCGCCCCCCTTGACAGGGACGAGCAGTACTTC.